The 28 T cell receptor beta chains given below trace back to one sample, sequenced in a study of hypomethylating agent response in myelodysplastic syndrome. Sequencing used immunoSEQ multiplex PCR; TCRdb keeps in-frame clones, though not all of them. The sample includes 4,300 or so clones, over 75% of them seen just once. Source: bone marrow, taken before or after starting hypomethylating agent treatment for myelodysplastic syndrome (not recorded which). These receptors all come from a human donor with myelodysplastic syndrome.

The chain uses TRBV4-3 and TRBJ2-7, with D tentatively TRBD1 or TRBD2 (6 bases each). V gave up 3 bases and J gave up 3 bases, with 21 bases separating them. CDR1 and CDR2 from the germline V gene are LGHNA and YSLEER. The CDR3 is 17 amino acids. The CDR3 bases are TGCGCCAGCAGCCATCACAAGAGGGGGGAACTACTCTACGAGCAGTACTTC. It is translated as CASSHHKRGELLYEQYF.

J is TRBJ1-2 and V is TRBV2; D remains ambiguous. Trimming left V 8 bases short and J 8 bases short, with 18 bases between. There are 13 residues in the CDR3. The germline gives CDR1 SNHLY, CDR2 FYNNEI. This chain's CDR3 is CASLPGYSPGYTF. The CDR3 DNA follows: TGTGCCAGCTTACCGGGATATTCGCCGGGCTACACCTTC. Full variable domain (outside the CDR3, taken from reference TRBV2 and TRBJ1-2): EPEVTQTPSHQVTQMGQEVILRCVPISNHLYFYWYRQILGQKVEFLVSFYNNEISEKSEIFDDQFSVERPDGSNFTLKIRSTKLEDSAMYFCASLPGYSPGYTFGSGTRLTVV.

The V gene is TRBV9, the J gene TRBJ1-1; D call uncertain. Per germline, CDR1 SGDLS and CDR2 YYNGEE. V was cut by 4 bases and J by 0 bases, with 10 bases left in between. The CDR3 runs to 14 residues. CDR3 loop: CASSIRTVNTEAFF. DNA of the CDR3: TGTGCCAGCAGCATTCGAACAGTGAACACTGAAGCTTTCTTT.

The chain is built from TRBV11-3 and TRBJ2-6; D uncertain. With 0 bases removed from V and 1 base from J, the gap between germline ends came to 4 bases. The CDR3 runs to 15 residues. Per the germline V gene, CDR1 is SGHNT and CDR2 is YENEEA. In DNA, the CDR3 is TGTGCCAGCAGCTTAGAAGGGTCTGGGGCCAACGTCCTGACTTTC. Residues: CASSLEGSGANVLTF. The full variable domain, in which reference TRBV11-3 and TRBJ2-6 provide the parts outside the CDR3, is EAGVVQSPRYKIIEKKQPVAFWCNPISGHNTLYWYLQNLGQGPELLIRYENEEAVDDSQLPKDRFSAERLKGVDSTLKIQPAELGDSAVYLCASSLEGSGANVLTFGAGSRLTVL.

The V gene is TRBV11-2, the J gene TRBJ2-2; D unclear. V lost 8 bases to trimming and J lost 6 bases, with 10 bases between them. The CDR3 loop spans 12 amino acids. Germline V CDR1 and CDR2: SGHAT, FQNNGV. CDR3 bases: TGTGCCAGCCTCGATTCAGCCGGGGAGCTGTTTTTT. This encodes CASLDSAGELFF. The entire variable domain, with the rest obtained from reference TRBV11-2 and TRBJ2-2, is as follows: EAGVAQSPRYKIIEKRQSVAFWCNPISGHATLYWYQQILGQGPKLLIQFQNNGVVDDSQLPKDRFSAERLKGVDSTLKIQPAKLEDSAVYLCASLDSAGELFFGEGSRLTVL.

The J gene is TRBJ1-1, the V gene TRBV29-1; D perhaps matches TRBD1 (5 bases). Germline CDR1 is SQVTM and CDR2 is ANQGSEA. V lost 4 bases to trimming and J lost 10 bases, with 16 bases between them. This CDR3 has 12 residues. CDR3 bases: TGCAGCGTTGTCGTCGGGGCAACCGGAGCTTTCTTT. It encodes CSVVVGATGAFF.

The chain recombines TRBV6-5 with TRBJ1-2; TRBD1 matches 7 bases. J lost 6 bases, V lost 2 bases, and 9 bases had no gene match. Germline V gene lookup returns CDR1 MNHEY and CDR2 SVGAGI. This CDR3 is 15 amino acids long. The CDR3 here is CASSYRGTDNDGYTF. The CDR3 DNA sequence: TGTGCCAGCAGTTACCGTGGGACAGACAACGATGGCTACACCTTC.

This clone was seen only once. This sequence joins TRBV4-1 and TRBJ1-1; TRBD1 matches 7 bases. Germline V gene lookup returns CDR1 MGHRA and CDR2 YSYEKL. This CDR3 has 20 residues. J lost 3 bases, V lost 1 base, and 20 bases had no gene match. CDR3 residues: CASSQAPGRDSIRIYTEAFF. The CDR3 region has the DNA TGCGCCAGCAGCCAAGCCCCCGGCCGGGACAGTATCAGGATTTACACTGAAGCTTTCTTT.

The V gene is TRBV7-8, the J gene TRBJ2-7, with D hard to call. Germline assignment: CDR1 SGHVS and CDR2 FQNEAQ. V was pared by 6 bases and J by 0 bases, with 12 bases between. This CDR3 contains 14 residues. CDR3 nucleotide sequence: TGTGCCAGCAGGGCCACATCCGGCTCCTACGAGCAGTACTTC. This translates into CASRATSGSYEQYF.

The V gene is TRBV2, the J gene TRBJ2-7; D ambiguous. Germline V CDR1 and CDR2: SNHLY, FYNNEI. CDR3 size: 12 residues. Trimming took 5 bases from V and 3 from J, leaving 8 bases between them. CDR3 amino acids: CASSQTGYEQYF. CDR3 bases: TGTGCCAGCAGTCAGACTGGCTACGAGCAGTACTTC.

This chain connects TRBV5-1 to TRBJ2-5; D possibly corresponds to TRBD1 (6 bases). With the DNA end fitting TRBJ2-7 better, the J assignment may be wrong. The CDR3 contains 15 residues. Per germline, CDR1 SGHRS and CDR2 YFSETQ. CDR3 sequence: CASSSTGYQPYEQYF. The CDR3 DNA is TGCGCCAGCAGCTCAACAGGGTATCAACCCTACGAGCAGTACTTC.

The chain recombines TRBV5-6 with TRBJ2-5; D tentatively fits TRBD1 or TRBD2 (6 bases each). The germline V gene has CDR1 SGHDT and CDR2 YYEEEE. There are 12 residues in the CDR3. Trimming removed 4 bases at V and 9 bases at J, with 13 bases between. CDR3 coding DNA: TGTGCCAGCAGCCCGAAAAGGGGGGCCCAGTACTTC. It codes for CASSPKRGAQYF.

The J gene is TRBJ1-1, the V gene TRBV2; D is perhaps TRBD1 (5 bases). Trimming pared 4 bases from V and 5 bases from J, leaving 8 bases between. Germline lookup yields CDR1 SNHLY and CDR2 FYNNEI. The CDR3 extends over 12 amino acids. The CDR3 DNA is TGTGCCAGCAGTGTCTGGGGGACTGAAGCTTTCTTT. It translates to CASSVWGTEAFF.

The sample holds one count of this clone. This chain joins TRBV5-1 and TRBJ2-5, with a possible D match to TRBD1 (5 bases). V lost 3 bases and J 0 bases, leaving 9 bases between the germline ends. The CDR3 contains 14 residues. Germline V lookup: CDR1 SGHRS, CDR2 YFSETQ. The CDR3 DNA reads as TGCGCCAGCAGCTCGACGGACAACCAAGAGACCCAGTACTTC. Its translation is CASSSTDNQETQYF.

The chain combines TRBV6-6 with TRBJ1-6; D may be TRBD1 (5 bases). Germline values: CDR1 MNHNY, CDR2 SVGAGI (reference sequence). This CDR3 is built from 14 residues. Between the trimmed V and J ends, which lost 1 base and 8 bases, there was a span of 9 bases. CDR3 in amino acids: CASSYWGGDSPLHF. The CDR3 DNA follows: TGTGCCAGCAGTTACTGGGGGGGGGATTCACCCCTCCACTTT.

The chain links TRBV4-2 to TRBJ1-3, with 7 bases that match TRBD1. V shed 1 base, J shed 4 bases, and the junction held 4 bases outside the gene matches. This CDR3 has 15 amino acids. Germline-derived CDR1 and CDR2 are LGHNA and YNFKEQ. The CDR3 DNA reads as TGTGCCAGCAGCCAAGGGCGACAGGGAGGAAACACCATATATTTT. Translating it yields CASSQGRQGGNTIYF.

This chain connects TRBV28 to TRBJ2-7, with a weak D call TRBD1 (5 bases). Germline values: CDR1 MDHEN, CDR2 SYDVKM. Between the trimmed V and J ends, which lost 1 base and 0 bases, there was a span of 10 bases. CDR3 size: 15 residues. The CDR3 region has the DNA TGTGCCAGCAGTTTATCAGGGTTTAGCTCCTACGAGCAGTACGTC. This translates into CASSLSGFSSYEQYV.

The chain links TRBV5-4 to TRBJ1-1, with D unclear. Germline values: CDR1 SGHNT, CDR2 YYREEE (reference sequence). This CDR3 has 13 residues. With 3 bases removed from V and 6 bases from J, the gap between germline ends came to 12 bases. CDR3 sequence reads: CASSSAEEAEAFF. CDR3 sequence (DNA): TGTGCCAGCAGCTCGGCCGAGGAGGCTGAAGCTTTCTTT. The whole variable domain, remainder taken from reference TRBV5-4 and TRBJ1-1, is ETGVTQSPTHLIKTRGQQVTLRCSSQSGHNTVSWYQQALGQGPQFIFQYYREEENGRGNFPPRFSGLQFPNYSSELNVNALELDDSALYLCASSSAEEAEAFFGQGTRLTVV.

The chain recombines TRBV5-4 with TRBJ2-7; 8 positions match TRBD1. CDR1 and CDR2 from the germline V gene are SGHNT and YYREEE (reference sequence). With V trimmed by 4 bases and J by 3 bases, 6 bases remained unmatched. The CDR3 contains 14 residues. CDR3 sequence (DNA): TGTGCCAGCAGCCCCATCGACAGGGGCTACGAGCAGTACGTC. Amino acid sequence: CASSPIDRGYEQYV.

As DNA, the CDR3 is TGTGCCAGCAGCTTGGGTGTGGGTAGCTCTGAAGCTTTCTTT. It is translated as CASSLGVGSSEAFF. This chain links TRBV5-8 with TRBJ1-1; no reliable D call. V was pared by 0 bases and J by 6 bases, with 12 bases between. Germline-derived CDR1 and CDR2 are SGHTS and YDEGEE. The CDR3 spans 14 residues.

This clone came up a few times. The chain uses TRBV7-9 and TRBJ1-2, with a weak D call TRBD1 (5 bases). Trimming removed 2 bases from V and 0 bases from J, with 19 bases in between. The CDR3 runs to 18 residues. Germline CDR1 is SEHNR and CDR2 is FQNEAQ (reference sequence). CDR3 amino acids: CASSLSYGTGRANYGYTF. In DNA, the CDR3 is TGTGCCAGCAGCTTATCGTACGGAACAGGACGGGCTAACTATGGCTACACCTTC.

This clone was seen a single time. This chain joins TRBV29-1 and TRBJ2-3; possibly TRBD1 or TRBD2 for D (5 bases each). V was clipped by 4 bases and J by 1 base, with 12 bases between them. The CDR3 is 14 amino acids. The germline V gene has CDR1 SQVTM and CDR2 ANQGSEA. The CDR3 is CSVGRGGRTDTQYF. CDR3 sequence (DNA): TGCAGCGTTGGTCGTGGGGGACGCACAGATACGCAGTATTTT.

The chain is built from TRBV30 and TRBJ1-1; D is unclear. The CDR3 covers 14 residues. The germline V gene encodes CDR1 GTSNPN and CDR2 SVGIG (reference sequence). Trimming took off 2 bases at V and 0 bases at J, with 10 bases between the two ends. The CDR3 sequence is CAWSPGVMNTEAFF. The CDR3 bases are TGTGCCTGGAGTCCCGGGGTAATGAACACTGAAGCTTTCTTT.

This clone was counted between two and nine times. The V call is TRBV6-4, the J call TRBJ1-2, with TRBD1 identical over 7 bases. The germline CDR1 and CDR2 sequences are MRHNA and SNTAGT. Unmatched junction bases numbered 8, after V lost 2 bases and J lost 5 bases. The CDR3 has 15 residues. The CDR3 sequence is CASSDTGQALYGYTF. CDR3 bases: TGTGCCAGCAGTGACACCGGACAGGCCCTTTATGGCTACACCTTC.

This chain joins TRBV7-3 and TRBJ2-1; the match to TRBD1 covers 9 bases. Germline CDR1 reads SGHTA; CDR2 reads FQGTGA. This CDR3 region has 15 residues. The ends lost 5 bases at V and 5 bases at J; junction bases unmatched: 7. The CDR3 loop is CASSPGQGYHNEQFF. The CDR3 bases are TGTGCCAGCAGCCCAGGACAGGGGTATCACAATGAGCAGTTCTTC.

This clone was detected only once. The chain recombines TRBV19 with TRBJ1-5; D remains ambiguous. The CDR3 is 14 residues long. V dropped 3 bases and J dropped 4 bases, with 10 bases sitting between them. Germline V gene lookup returns CDR1 LNHDA and CDR2 SQIVND (reference sequence). The CDR3 coding sequence is TGTGCCAGTAGTATTCTTGGGGAGAATCAGCCCCAGCATTTT. Protein product: CASSILGENQPQHF.

The J gene is TRBJ1-2, the V gene TRBV6-5; possible D gene TRBD1, 5 bases. Germline V gene lookup returns CDR1 MNHEY and CDR2 SVGAGI. The CDR3 spans 13 residues. Trimming took off 6 bases at V and 4 bases at J, with 12 bases between the two ends. The CDR3 coding sequence is TGTGCCAGCAGCCGTGACAGAATCTATGGCTACACCTTC. It specifies CASSRDRIYGYTF.

A few counts support this clone. The gene calls are TRBV6-5 and TRBJ1-2; no definite D call. V dropped 8 bases and J dropped 8 bases, with 21 bases sitting between them. CDR1 is MNHEY, CDR2 SVGAGI, per germline. This CDR3 region has 14 residues. The CDR3 spells CASGPARGGPGYTF. The CDR3 DNA sequence: TGTGCCAGCGGCCCTGCTCGGGGAGGGCCGGGCTACACCTTC.